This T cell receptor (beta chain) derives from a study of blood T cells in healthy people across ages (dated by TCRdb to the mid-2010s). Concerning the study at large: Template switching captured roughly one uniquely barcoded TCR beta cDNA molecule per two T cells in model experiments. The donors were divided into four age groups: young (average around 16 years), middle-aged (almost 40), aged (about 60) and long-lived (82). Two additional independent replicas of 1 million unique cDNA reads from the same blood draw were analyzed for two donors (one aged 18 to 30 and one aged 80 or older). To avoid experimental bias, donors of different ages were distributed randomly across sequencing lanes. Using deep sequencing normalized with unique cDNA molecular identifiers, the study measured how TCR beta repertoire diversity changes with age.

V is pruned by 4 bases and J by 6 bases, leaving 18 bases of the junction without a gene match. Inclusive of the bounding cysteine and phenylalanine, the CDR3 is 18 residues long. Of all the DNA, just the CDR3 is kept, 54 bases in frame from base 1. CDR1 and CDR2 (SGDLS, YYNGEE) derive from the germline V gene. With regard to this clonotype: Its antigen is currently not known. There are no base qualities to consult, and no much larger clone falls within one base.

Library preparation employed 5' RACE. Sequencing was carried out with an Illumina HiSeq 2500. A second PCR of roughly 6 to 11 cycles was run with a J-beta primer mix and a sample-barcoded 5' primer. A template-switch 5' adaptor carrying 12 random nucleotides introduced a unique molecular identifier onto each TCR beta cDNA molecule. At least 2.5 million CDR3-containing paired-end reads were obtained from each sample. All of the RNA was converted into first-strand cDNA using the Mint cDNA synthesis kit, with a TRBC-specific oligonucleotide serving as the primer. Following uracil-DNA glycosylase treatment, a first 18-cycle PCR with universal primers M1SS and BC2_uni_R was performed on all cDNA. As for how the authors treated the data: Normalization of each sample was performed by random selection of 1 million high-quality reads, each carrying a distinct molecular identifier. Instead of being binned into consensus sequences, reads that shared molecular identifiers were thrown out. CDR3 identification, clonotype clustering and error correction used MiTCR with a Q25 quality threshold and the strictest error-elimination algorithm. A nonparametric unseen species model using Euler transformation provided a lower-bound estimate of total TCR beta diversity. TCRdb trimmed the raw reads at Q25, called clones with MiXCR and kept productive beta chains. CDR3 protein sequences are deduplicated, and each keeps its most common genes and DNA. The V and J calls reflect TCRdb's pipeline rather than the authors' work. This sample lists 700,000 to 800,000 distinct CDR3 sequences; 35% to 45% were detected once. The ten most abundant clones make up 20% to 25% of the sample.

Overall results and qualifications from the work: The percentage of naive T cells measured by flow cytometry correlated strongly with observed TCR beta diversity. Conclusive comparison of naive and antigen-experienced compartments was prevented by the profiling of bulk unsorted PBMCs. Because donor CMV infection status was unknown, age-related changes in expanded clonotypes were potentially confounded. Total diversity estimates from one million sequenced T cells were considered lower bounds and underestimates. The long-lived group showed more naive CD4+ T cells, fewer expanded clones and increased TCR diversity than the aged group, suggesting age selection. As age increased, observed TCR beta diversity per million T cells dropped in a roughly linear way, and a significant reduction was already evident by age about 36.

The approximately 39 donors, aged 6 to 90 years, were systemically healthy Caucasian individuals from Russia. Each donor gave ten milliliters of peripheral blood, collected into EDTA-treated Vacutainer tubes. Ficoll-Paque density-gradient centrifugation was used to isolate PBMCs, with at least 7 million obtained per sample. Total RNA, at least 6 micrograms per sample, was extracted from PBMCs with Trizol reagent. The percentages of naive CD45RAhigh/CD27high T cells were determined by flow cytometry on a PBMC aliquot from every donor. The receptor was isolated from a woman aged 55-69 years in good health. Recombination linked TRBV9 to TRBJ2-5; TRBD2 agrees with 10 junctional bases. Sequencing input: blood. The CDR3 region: CASSPPSGTSEWGKTQYF. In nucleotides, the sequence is TGTGCCAGCAGCCCCCCCTCCGGGACTAGCGAATGGGGGAAGACCCAGTACTTC.